One sample yielded the 19 T cell receptor beta chains listed below, sequenced in a study of response to subunit inactivated influenza vaccine. TCRdb independently ran MiXCR on the RT-PCR reads; one entry per CDR3 protein. The sample has approximately 500,000 distinct CDR3 sequences; roughly 15% are singletons. Material: PBMCs from blood, obtained approximately 13 days after vaccination. These receptors were taken from a man aged 50 to 59 who received an inactivated influenza vaccine.

The V and J genes are TRBV7-9 and TRBJ2-1, with 10 bases fitting TRBD2. V shed 5 bases, J shed 4 bases, and the junction held 2 bases outside the gene matches. CDR3 size: 14 residues. Germline V CDR1 and CDR2: SEHNR, FQNEAQ (reference sequence). The CDR3, as DNA: TGTGCCAGCAGCGGGACTAGCGCATACAATGAGCAGTTCTTC. Translated, it gives CASSGTSAYNEQFF.

This clonotype was picked up a small number of times. The chain has TRBV20-1 and TRBJ2-1, with TRBD2 identical over 8 bases. Germline assignment: CDR1 DFQATT and CDR2 SNEGSKA (reference sequence). With V trimmed by 3 bases and J by 4 bases, 5 bases remained unmatched. The CDR3 is made up of 14 amino acids. CDR3 region: CSARGLVIYNEQFF. CDR3 in DNA: TGCAGTGCTAGGGGACTAGTTATTTACAATGAGCAGTTCTTC.

The chain is built from TRBV10-3 and TRBJ2-3, with 15 bases aligning to TRBD2. Germline V gene lookup returns CDR1 ENHRY and CDR2 SYGVKD. Trimming at V came to 0 bases and at J to 5 bases, leaving 6 bases not matched to a gene. The CDR3 spans 18 residues. The chain's CDR3 is CAISESKGTSGRRDTQYF. In DNA form, the CDR3 reads TGTGCCATCAGTGAGTCGAAGGGGACTAGCGGGAGGAGAGATACGCAGTATTTT.

The sample holds many counts of this clonotype. The J gene is TRBJ1-6, the V gene TRBV18; no clear D. CDR1 KGHSH and CDR2 LQKENI come from the germline V gene. This CDR3 spans 13 amino acids. Trimming took 5 bases from V and 5 from J, leaving 7 bases between them. CDR3 residues: CASSYGDNSPLHF. DNA of the CDR3: TGTGCCAGCTCATACGGGGATAATTCACCCCTCCACTTT.

This clonotype was counted at least ten times. The chain has TRBV4-1 and TRBJ2-2, with TRBD1 matching over 10 bases. The V gene's germline CDR1 is MGHRA and CDR2 YSYEKL. The length of the CDR3 is 17 residues. Trimming took 2 bases from V and 0 from J; bases not matched to a gene: 3. The CDR3 DNA reads as TGCGCCAGCAGCCAAACTGGACAGGGGGCGAACACCGGGGAGCTGTTTTTT. It is translated as CASSQTGQGANTGELFF.

This clonotype was counted at least ten times. The gene calls are TRBV2 and TRBJ2-7; D is possibly TRBD2 (6 bases). Per the germline V gene, CDR1 is SNHLY and CDR2 is FYNNEI. The V gene lost 5 bases and the J gene lost 0 bases, with 8 bases spanning the gap. The CDR3 has 13 residues. CDR3 nucleotide sequence: TGTGCCAGCAGTACGGGACTCTCCTACGAGCAGTACTTC. Translating gives CASSTGLSYEQYF.

On this clonotype itself: A read error may be the cause here, since a much bigger clone is one base away. The chain employs TRBV7-2 and TRBJ2-7; D is unclear. The CDR3 is made up of 13 amino acids. Trimming took 2 bases from V and 4 from J, leaving 9 bases between them. Germline-derived CDR1 and CDR2 are SGHTA and FQGNSA. The CDR3 sequence: CASSLHSGYEQYF. Written as DNA, the CDR3 is TGTGCCAGCAGCTTACATTCCGGGTACGAGCAGTACTTC. Filled out from reference TRBV7-2 and TRBJ2-7, the complete variable domain reads GAGVSQSPSNKVTEKGKDVELRCDPISGHTALYWYRQSLGQGLEFLIYFQGNSAPDKSGLPSDRFSAERTGGSVSTLTIQRTQQEDSAVYLCASSLHSGYEQYFGPGTRLTVT.

This clonotype came up a few times. J is TRBJ2-1 and V is TRBV2; D not certain. Germline-derived CDR1 and CDR2 are SNHLY and FYNNEI. V dropped 2 bases and J dropped 2 bases, with 4 bases sitting between them. There are 13 residues in the CDR3. The CDR3 region has the DNA TGTGCCAGCAGTGAATCTCCCTACAATGAGCAGTTCTTC. Translated: CASSESPYNEQFF.

The chain uses TRBV21-1 and TRBJ2-1; the table's D call, TRBD2, was not checked against the DNA. TRBV21-1 corresponds to a pseudogene. The CDR3 has 19 amino acids. The CDR3 protein is CASLKGLAGGLWAYNEQFF. As DNA, the CDR3 is TGTGCCAGCCTCAAAGGGCTAGCGGGAGGATTGTGGGCGTACAATGAGCAGTTCTTC.

The sample holds a few counts of this clonotype. This chain links TRBV5-1 with TRBJ2-7, with 8 bases lining up with TRBD1. The V segment lost 3 bases and the J segment 2 bases; nucleotides outside the gene matches: 7. Looked up from germline, CDR1 is SGHRS and CDR2 is YFSETQ. The CDR3 totals 15 residues. CDR3 bases: TGCGCCAGCAGCTCCAGACAGGGGATACCCTACGAGCAGTACTTC. This codes for CASSSRQGIPYEQYF.

The genes are TRBV28 and TRBJ2-1, with 9 bases that match TRBD1. The CDR3 runs to 16 residues. Germline trimming cut 6 bases from V and 7 bases from J; bases unmatched to any gene: 13. The V gene's germline CDR1 is MDHEN and CDR2 SYDVKM. For the CDR3, the DNA is TGTGCCAGCAGCCCCGACGGGACAGGGAAGAGGAATGAGCAGTTCTTC. It encodes CASSPDGTGKRNEQFF. The whole variable domain, remainder taken from reference TRBV28 and TRBJ2-1, is DVKVTQSSRYLVKRTGEKVFLECVQDMDHENMFWYRQDPGLGLRLIYFSYDVKMKEKGDIPEGYSVSREKKERFSLILESASTNQTSMYLCASSPDGTGKRNEQFFGPGTRLTVL.

The J gene is TRBJ2-1, the V gene TRBV7-2, with no clear D. Between the trimmed V and J ends, which lost 1 base and 6 bases, there was a span of 13 bases. Germline V gene data show CDR1 as SGHTA and CDR2 as FQGNSA. The CDR3 is 15 amino acids. This chain's CDR3 is CASSLGSSRGNEQFF. The CDR3 DNA reads TGTGCCAGCAGCTTAGGATCTTCACGAGGCAATGAGCAGTTCTTC.

This clonotype was counted ten times or more. The chain has TRBV12-3 or TRBV12-4 and TRBJ1-1, with D unclear. The length of the CDR3 is 13 residues. Trimming cost V 6 bases and J 1 base, with 9 bases left between them. CDR3 residues: CASRVVGNTEAFF. CDR3 in DNA: TGTGCCAGCAGGGTCGTTGGGAACACTGAAGCTTTCTTT.

The V and J genes are TRBV4-3 and TRBJ2-3; 9 bases are a match to TRBD2. The germline gives CDR1 LGHNA, CDR2 YSLEER. The CDR3 length is 16 residues. Trimming cost V 4 bases and J 4 bases; bases outside gene matches: 9. CDR3 coding DNA: TGCGCCAGCAGCCCCATAATAGCGGGAGCCCCAGATACGCAGTATTTT. Its protein is CASSPIIAGAPDTQYF.

The V gene is TRBV12-3 or TRBV12-4, the J gene TRBJ2-3; 12 positions agree with TRBD2. J was trimmed by 0 bases and V by 5 bases; bases with no gene match: 9. The CDR3 loop spans 18 amino acids. The CDR3 reads CASSTTSGGYASTDTQYF. In DNA form, the CDR3 reads TGTGCCAGCAGTACTACTAGCGGGGGGTACGCTAGCACAGATACGCAGTATTTT.

This clonotype was detected only a few times. The chain combines TRBV11-2 with TRBJ2-5; no firm D call. Germline V gene data show CDR1 as SGHAT and CDR2 as FQNNGV. The CDR3 contains 14 residues. The ends were cut back, 3 bases at V and 2 bases at J, with 10 bases in the middle. CDR3 coding DNA: TGTGCCAGCAGCTTCGGTAACTTACAAGAGACCCAGTACTTC. Protein sequence: CASSFGNLQETQYF.

This clonotype turned up a few times. This chain uses TRBV4-2 with TRBJ2-1; TRBD1 matches 10 bases. Germline V gene sequence: CDR1 LGHNA, CDR2 YNFKEQ. The ends lost 0 bases at V and 3 bases at J; junction bases unmatched: 2. CDR3 size: 16 residues. The DNA for the CDR3 is TGTGCCAGCAGCCAAGAAGGGACAGGGGTCTACAATGAGCAGTTCTTC. It yields the protein CASSQEGTGVYNEQFF.

This clonotype was seen more than once but under ten times. The rearrangement joins TRBV7-9 to TRBJ2-1; the match to TRBD2 covers 8 bases. With V trimmed by 5 bases and J by 4 bases, 7 bases remained unmatched. This CDR3 contains 15 residues. CDR1 is SEHNR and CDR2 is FQNEAQ in the germline V gene (reference sequence). CDR3 loop: CASSISGGGYNEQFF. The CDR3 DNA follows: TGTGCCAGCAGCATAAGCGGGGGTGGATACAATGAGCAGTTCTTC.

This clonotype was seen only a few times. This CDR3 is CSASRRYQETQYF. In DNA form, the CDR3 reads TGCAGTGCTAGCCGGCGGTACCAAGAGACCCAGTACTTC. This chain uses TRBV20-1 with TRBJ2-5; D remains unclear. The germline gives CDR1 DFQATT, CDR2 SNEGSKA (reference sequence). The CDR3 contains 13 residues. Deletions cut 3 bases from V and 0 bases from J, with 8 bases between.